This T cell receptor (beta chain) was retrieved from a study of radiotherapy plus CTLA-4 blockade in lung cancer. Patients had chemo-refractory metastatic non-small-cell lung cancer and received focal radiation plus CTLA-4 blockade that used ipilimumab. Profiling relied on immunoSEQ multiplex PCR, and the TCRdb table lists in-frame clones only, not all of them. The sample includes 30,000 to 40,000 clones, around 70% of them seen just once. The clonotype originates from a human donor with non-small cell lung cancer whose response to radiotherapy plus ipilimumab could not be evaluated. The sample here was peripheral blood, taken from a patient treated with radiotherapy plus ipilimumab.

The CDR3, as DNA: TGTGCCAGCTCACCCGGGACAGGGCCGAACACTGAAGCTTTCTTT. Protein: CASSPGTGPNTEAFF. J is TRBJ1-1 and V is TRBV18; 9 bases align to TRBD1. Trimming at V came to 3 bases and at J to 1 base, leaving 3 bases not matched to a gene. Germline CDR1 reads KGHSH; CDR2 reads LQKENI. The CDR3 has 15 residues.